This TCR beta chain comes out of a study of PD-1 blockade in mismatch repair-deficient tumors. The table came from immunoSEQ multiplex PCR; TCRdb's copy has only in-frame clones and leaves some out. The repertoire consists of some 120,000 clones, with about 88% occurring once and the leading ten covering roughly 14%. The germline gives CDR1 KGHSH, CDR2 LQKENI. There are 11 residues in the CDR3. Deletions cut 3 bases from V and 7 bases from J, with 3 bases between. The sample was peripheral blood, taken 44 weeks after starting pembrolizumab. This receptor was identified in an adult with mismatch repair-deficient cancer. This sequence joins TRBV18 and TRBJ2-2, with unresolved D. CDR3 sequence: CASSPNGELFF. The CDR3 DNA reads TGTGCCAGCTCACCCAACGGGGAGCTGTTTTTT.